These 19 T cell receptor beta chains came from one sample sequenced in a study of Ad26.COV2.S vaccination and SARS-CoV-2 variants. Here immunoSEQ multiplex PCR was the method, and the copy in TCRdb shows in-frame clones only, minus some. The repertoire includes 300,000 to 400,000 clones, around 87% of them detected once, and roughly 3.1% sits in the top ten. Treatment in this sample: 15 to 20 received Ad26.COV2.S at low or high dose, single or two shots; about five received placebo; per-sample allocation not given. Samples were taken on day 63 after the first vaccine or placebo injection. This specimen was peripheral blood, taken in a trial of Ad26.COV2.S vaccine versus placebo. These receptors originate from a person aged 18-65 years who received the Ad26.COV2.S COVID-19 vaccine or a placebo.

The genes are TRBV3-1 (or the pseudogene TRBV3-2) and TRBJ1-2; 7 bases align to TRBD1. Per germline, CDR1 LGHDT and CDR2 YNNKEL (reference sequence). The ends lost 0 bases at V and 4 bases at J; junction bases unmatched: 5. The length of the CDR3 is 15 residues. The DNA for the CDR3 is TGTGCCAGCAGCCAAGATCAGAGGACAGGCTATGGCTACACCTTC. This gives the protein CASSQDQRTGYGYTF.

The V call is TRBV4-1, the J call TRBJ1-2; the match to TRBD1 covers 7 bases. Germline CDR1 MGHRA, CDR2 YSYEKL. With V trimmed by 4 bases and J by 0 bases, 5 bases remained unmatched. This CDR3 has 15 amino acids. For the CDR3, the DNA is TGCGCCAGCAGCCTAAGACAGGGTACTAACTATGGCTACACCTTC. This sequence encodes CASSLRQGTNYGYTF.

This chain links TRBV28 with TRBJ1-5, with D maybe TRBD1 (5 bases). CDR3 length: 14 residues. V shed 6 bases and J shed 4 bases, with 13 bases lying between them. CDR1 is MDHEN, CDR2 SYDVKM, per germline. The CDR3 sequence is CASRGTGRNQPQHF. CDR3 DNA sequence: TGTGCCAGCAGGGGAACGGGACGGAATCAGCCCCAGCATTTT.

The chain carries TRBV3-1 (or the pseudogene TRBV3-2) and TRBJ2-7; TRBD1 matches at 7 bases. V lost 2 bases and J lost 6; bases outside the gene matches: 10. Germline CDR1 is LGHDT and CDR2 is YNNKEL (reference sequence). This CDR3 comprises 15 residues. CDR3 DNA: TGTGCCAGCAGCCAAAGGCCAGGGGGTCGGCTCGAGCAGTACTTC. It is translated as CASSQRPGGRLEQYF.

The V call is TRBV19, the J call TRBJ2-7, with D tentatively TRBD1 (6 bases). V dropped 1 base and J dropped 3 bases, with 10 bases sitting between them. In germline, CDR1 is LNHDA, CDR2 SQIVND (reference sequence). CDR3 length equals 14 residues. The CDR3 DNA reads as TGTGCCAGTAGTATAGGCACACAGGGCTACGAGCAGTACTTC. Translated, it gives CASSIGTQGYEQYF.

This chain connects TRBV20-1 to TRBJ2-2; no clear D gene. The ends were cut back, 3 bases at V and 5 bases at J, with 4 bases in the middle. Per germline, CDR1 DFQATT and CDR2 SNEGSKA (reference sequence). There are 11 residues in the CDR3. CDR3 in amino acids: CSASYTGELFF. CDR3 nucleotide sequence: TGCAGTGCTAGTTATACCGGGGAGCTGTTTTTT.

This chain uses TRBV4-1 with TRBJ2-2; TRBD2 matches at 10 bases. The CDR3 has 18 amino acids. Unmatched junction bases numbered 13, after V lost 4 bases and J lost 5 bases. Germline CDR1 and CDR2: MGHRA and YSYEKL. The CDR3 DNA sequence: TGCGCCAGCAGCCTGAAGATGGGTAGCGGGGGGTTGACCGGGGAGCTGTTTTTT. As protein: CASSLKMGSGGLTGELFF.

This clone was seen a single time. This chain links TRBV6-1 with TRBJ2-1; TRBD1 aligns across 8 bases. In germline, CDR1 is MNHNS, CDR2 SASEGT. V lost 4 bases to trimming and J lost 6 bases; unmatched junction nucleotides: 11. This CDR3 has 16 amino acids. As DNA, the CDR3 is TGTGCCAGCAGTGGTAGACCCCGGGACAGGCGCAATGAGCAGTTCTTC. Translating gives CASSGRPRDRRNEQFF.

CDR3 coding DNA: TGTGCCAGCAGGGGGACCCAATCGGGGGAGCAGTACTTC. As protein: CASRGTQSGEQYF. The chain combines TRBV6-5 with TRBJ2-7, with D perhaps matching TRBD1 or TRBD2 (5 bases each). CDR3 length: 13 amino acids. Germline V gene data show CDR1 as MNHEY and CDR2 as SVGAGI. The V end was cut by 6 bases, the J end by 7 bases, with 16 bases between.

The rearrangement links TRBV27 to TRBJ1-6; no definite D call. Germline V gene data show CDR1 as MNHEY and CDR2 as SMNVEV (reference sequence). Trimming removed 6 bases at V and 6 bases at J, with 12 bases between. This CDR3 region has 14 residues. CDR3 DNA sequence: TGTGCCAGCAGAATGGGGTCGCGTAATTCACCCCTCCACTTT. The encoded protein is CASRMGSRNSPLHF.

The chain employs TRBV29-1 and TRBJ2-3; 9 positions agree with TRBD2. The V gene's germline CDR1 is SQVTM and CDR2 ANQGSEA. The CDR3 length is 14 residues. CDR3: CTRRLAGSTDTQYF. The CDR3 bases are TGCACGAGGCGGCTAGCGGGGAGCACAGATACGCAGTATTTT.

Here the CDR3 reads CASSYWAGVYNEQFF. The CDR3 DNA follows: TGTGCCAGCAGTTACTGGGCCGGGGTCTACAATGAGCAGTTCTTC. This chain joins TRBV6-5 and TRBJ2-1; perhaps TRBD2 as D (5 bases). V was clipped by 1 base and J by 3 bases, with 10 bases between them. The CDR3 spans 15 residues. Germline assignment: CDR1 MNHEY and CDR2 SVGAGI.

The J gene is TRBJ2-5, the V gene TRBV5-8; 7 nucleotides agree with TRBD2. V was pared by 0 bases and J by 7 bases, with 12 bases of the junction left unmatched. Per the germline V gene, CDR1 is SGHTS and CDR2 is YDEGEE. This CDR3 has 16 amino acids. This chain's CDR3 is CASSLGQRGTYATQYF. The CDR3 coding sequence is TGTGCCAGCAGCTTGGGCCAGCGGGGAACCTATGCGACCCAGTACTTC.

The CDR3 nucleotides read TGTGCCAGCAGCCAAGATGGCGAGCAGTACTTC. Translation gives CASSQDGEQYF. V and J are TRBV4-2 and TRBJ2-7, with D uncertain. The V and J ends lost 0 bases and 6 bases respectively, with 3 bases between them. CDR3 length: 11 amino acids. Looked up from germline, CDR1 is LGHNA and CDR2 is YNFKEQ.

The rearrangement joins TRBV4-2 to TRBJ1-2; D is unresolved. CDR3 length equals 14 residues. Germline V gene data show CDR1 as LGHNA and CDR2 as YNFKEQ. Trimming removed 0 bases at V and 7 bases at J, with 12 bases between. In DNA, the CDR3 is TGTGCCAGCAGCCAAGATGGGTCCTTAGGTGGCTACACCTTC. Translation: CASSQDGSLGGYTF.

This chain connects TRBV11-3 to TRBJ2-3; possibly TRBD1 or TRBD2 for D (5 bases each). Germline CDR1 reads SGHNT; CDR2 reads YENEEA. The CDR3 sequence is 17 residues long. The V end lost 1 base, the J end lost 0 bases, and 14 bases lay between the germline ends. The CDR3 bases are TGTGCCAGCAGCTTAGGTGGGGGTCTTGGTAGCACAGATACGCAGTATTTT. Translated: CASSLGGGLGSTDTQYF.

This rearrangement joins TRBV20-1 to TRBJ2-5; the match to TRBD2 covers 7 bases. This CDR3 contains 15 residues. The junction had 12 bases not matched to a gene; V was cut back by 3 bases and J by 5 bases. CDR1 and CDR2 (germline): DFQATT, SNEGSKA (reference sequence). The CDR3 here is CSASRALAMGETQYF. CDR3 sequence (DNA): TGCAGTGCTAGTCGAGCACTAGCGATGGGGGAGACCCAGTACTTC.

The chain couples TRBV4-1 to TRBJ2-7; D might be TRBD2 (6 bases). Germline V gene sequence: CDR1 MGHRA, CDR2 YSYEKL. CDR3 length: 16 residues. Between the trimmed V and J ends, which lost 3 bases and 2 bases, there was a span of 17 bases. CDR3 in DNA: TGCGCCAGCAGCCATATAACCGGGACTTATACCTACGAGCAGTACTTC. Protein product: CASSHITGTYTYEQYF.

The J gene is TRBJ1-1, the V gene TRBV4-1; no reliable D call. Trimming left V 4 bases short and J 1 base short, with 4 bases between. Looked up from germline, CDR1 is MGHRA and CDR2 is YSYEKL. The CDR3 length is 12 residues. CDR3 sequence: CASSPGNTEAFF. CDR3 bases: TGCGCCAGCAGCCCGGGGAACACTGAAGCTTTCTTT.